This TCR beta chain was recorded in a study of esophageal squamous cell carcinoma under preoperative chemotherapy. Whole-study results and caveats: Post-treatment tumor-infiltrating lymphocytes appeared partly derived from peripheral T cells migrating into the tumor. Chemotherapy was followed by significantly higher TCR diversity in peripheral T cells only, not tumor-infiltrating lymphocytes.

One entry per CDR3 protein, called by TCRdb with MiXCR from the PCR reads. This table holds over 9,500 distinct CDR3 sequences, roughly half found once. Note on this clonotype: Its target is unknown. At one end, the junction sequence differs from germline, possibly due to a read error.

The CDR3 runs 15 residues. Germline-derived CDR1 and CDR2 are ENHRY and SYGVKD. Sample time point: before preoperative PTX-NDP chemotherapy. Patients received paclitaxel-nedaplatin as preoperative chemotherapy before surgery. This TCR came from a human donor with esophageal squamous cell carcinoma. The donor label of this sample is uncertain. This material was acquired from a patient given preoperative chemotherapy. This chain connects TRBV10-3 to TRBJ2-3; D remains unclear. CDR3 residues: CALGHQSVSPDTQYF. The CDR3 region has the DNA TGTGCCCTGGGCCACCAGAGCGTGAGCCCCGATACGCAGTACTTT.